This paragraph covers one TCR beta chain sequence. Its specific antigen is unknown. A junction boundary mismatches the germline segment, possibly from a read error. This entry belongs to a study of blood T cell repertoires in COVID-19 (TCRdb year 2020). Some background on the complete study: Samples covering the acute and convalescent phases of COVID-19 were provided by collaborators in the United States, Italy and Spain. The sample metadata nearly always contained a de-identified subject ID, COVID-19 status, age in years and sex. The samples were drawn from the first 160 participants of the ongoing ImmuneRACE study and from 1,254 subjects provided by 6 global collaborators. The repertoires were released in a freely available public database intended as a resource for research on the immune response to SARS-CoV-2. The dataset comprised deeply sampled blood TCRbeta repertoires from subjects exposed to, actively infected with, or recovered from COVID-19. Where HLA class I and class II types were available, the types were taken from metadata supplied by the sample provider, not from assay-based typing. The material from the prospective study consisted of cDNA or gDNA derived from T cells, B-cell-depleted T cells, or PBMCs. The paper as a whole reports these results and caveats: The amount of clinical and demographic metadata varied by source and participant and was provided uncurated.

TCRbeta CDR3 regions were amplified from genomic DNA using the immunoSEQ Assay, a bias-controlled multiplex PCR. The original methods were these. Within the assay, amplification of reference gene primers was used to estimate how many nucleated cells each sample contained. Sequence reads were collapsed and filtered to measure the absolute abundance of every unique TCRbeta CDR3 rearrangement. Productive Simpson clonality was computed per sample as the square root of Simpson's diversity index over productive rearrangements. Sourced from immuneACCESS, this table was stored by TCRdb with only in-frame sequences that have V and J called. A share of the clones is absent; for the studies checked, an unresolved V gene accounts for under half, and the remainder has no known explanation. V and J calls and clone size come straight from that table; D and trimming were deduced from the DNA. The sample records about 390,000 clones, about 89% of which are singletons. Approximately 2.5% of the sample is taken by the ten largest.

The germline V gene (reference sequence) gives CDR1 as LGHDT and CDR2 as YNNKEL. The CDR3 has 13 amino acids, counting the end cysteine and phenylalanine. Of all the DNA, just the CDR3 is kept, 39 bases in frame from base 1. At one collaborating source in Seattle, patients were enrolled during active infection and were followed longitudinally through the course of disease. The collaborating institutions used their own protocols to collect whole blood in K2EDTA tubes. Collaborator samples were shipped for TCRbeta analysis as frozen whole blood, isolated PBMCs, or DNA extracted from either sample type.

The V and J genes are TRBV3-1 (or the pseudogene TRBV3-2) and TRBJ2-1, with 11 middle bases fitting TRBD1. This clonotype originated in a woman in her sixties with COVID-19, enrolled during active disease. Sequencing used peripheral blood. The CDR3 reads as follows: CASSRLAGTGGVF. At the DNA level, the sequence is TGTGCCAGCAGCCGGTTAGCCGGGACAGGGGGAGTCTTC.